The 7 T cell receptor beta chains below were found in one sample sequenced in a study of blood T cell repertoires in COVID-19. Produced via immunoSEQ multiplex PCR; TCRdb's table is partial and in-frame only. The sample has 200,000 or so clones, 80% to 90% seen once. The sequencing sample was made of peripheral blood. The source of these receptors is a woman at least 80 years old with COVID-19, enrolled during active disease.

The V gene is TRBV6-5, the J gene TRBJ1-2; 9 bases are a match to TRBD1. With V trimmed by 8 bases and J by 7 bases, 11 bases remained unmatched. This CDR3 is 14 amino acids long. Germline CDR1 and CDR2: MNHEY and SVGAGI. The CDR3 DNA sequence: TGTGCCAGCGGCAGGGGACAGGGTCTCTCTGGCTACACCTTC. Translating it yields CASGRGQGLSGYTF.

Points on this clone: One end of the junction fails to match germline, which may point to a read error. The genes are TRBV7-9 and TRBJ2-7; D not certain. This CDR3 spans 11 amino acids. CDR1 SEHNR and CDR2 FQNEAQ come from the germline V gene (reference sequence). The CDR3 reads CASSPLQALHF. The DNA of the CDR3 is TGTGCCAGCAGCCCCCTGCAGGCCTTACACTTC. The whole variable domain, remainder taken from reference TRBV7-9 and TRBJ2-7, is DTGVSQNPRHKITKRGQNVTFRCDPISEHNRLYWYRQTLGQGPEFLTYFQNEAQLEKSRLLSDRFSAERPKGSFSTLEIQRTEQGDSAMYLCASSPLQALHFGPGTRLTVT.

The J gene is TRBJ2-5, the V gene TRBV10-3, with 12 bases identical to TRBD1. Looked up from germline, CDR1 is ENHRY and CDR2 is SYGVKD. The length of the CDR3 is 17 residues. The trim removed 4 bases at V and 5 bases at J, leaving 11 bases unmatched. The CDR3 protein is CAISGGQGALLVETQYF. As DNA, the CDR3 is TGTGCCATCAGTGGGGGACAGGGGGCGCTTTTGGTGGAGACCCAGTACTTC.

This chain links TRBV21-1 with TRBJ1-2. TRBV21-1 is labeled a pseudogene. CDR3 length: 15 residues. The DNA of the CDR3 is TGTGCCAGCAGCATGGGGGGGGAGGAATACTATGGCTACACCTTC. This codes for CASSMGGEEYYGYTF.

The chain couples TRBV5-6 to TRBJ1-1; D is unclear. The V gene's germline CDR1 is SGHDT and CDR2 YYEEEE. The CDR3 has 15 residues. V dropped 1 base and J dropped 4 bases, with 14 bases sitting between them. The CDR3 reads CASSLMWEGSTEAFF. The CDR3 region has the DNA TGTGCCAGCAGCTTGATGTGGGAAGGGAGCACTGAAGCTTTCTTT.

V is TRBV10-3 and J is TRBJ2-3, with TRBD2 matching 8 bases. Germline CDR1 ENHRY, CDR2 SYGVKD. J gave up 4 bases and V 0 bases, and 9 bases lay outside the gene matches. The CDR3 covers 17 residues. The CDR3 loop reads CAISESGGGSFADTQYF. The CDR3 bases are TGTGCCATCAGTGAGTCGGGCGGGGGGTCCTTCGCAGATACGCAGTATTTT.

The chain employs TRBV5-1 and TRBJ1-2; tentative D call: TRBD1 (5 bases). V was cut by 1 base and J by 5 bases, with 12 bases left in between. CDR1 and CDR2 (germline): SGHRS, YFSETQ. This CDR3 has 14 amino acids. In nucleotides, the CDR3 is TGCGCCAGCAGCTTGCCTACTCAGGGATATGGCTACACCTTC. The encoded protein is CASSLPTQGYGYTF.